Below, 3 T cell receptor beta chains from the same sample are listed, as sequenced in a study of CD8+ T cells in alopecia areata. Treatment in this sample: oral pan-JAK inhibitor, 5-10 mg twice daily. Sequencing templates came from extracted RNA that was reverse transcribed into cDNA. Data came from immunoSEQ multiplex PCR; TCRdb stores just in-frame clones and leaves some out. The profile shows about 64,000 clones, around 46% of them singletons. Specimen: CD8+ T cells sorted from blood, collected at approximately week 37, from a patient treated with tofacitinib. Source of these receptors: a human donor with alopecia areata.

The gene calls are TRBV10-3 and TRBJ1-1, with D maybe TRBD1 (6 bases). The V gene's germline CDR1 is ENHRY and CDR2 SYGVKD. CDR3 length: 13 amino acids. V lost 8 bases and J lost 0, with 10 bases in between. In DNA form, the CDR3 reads TGTGCCATCGGAGGGGGGTTGAACACTGAAGCTTTCTTT. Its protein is CAIGGGLNTEAFF.

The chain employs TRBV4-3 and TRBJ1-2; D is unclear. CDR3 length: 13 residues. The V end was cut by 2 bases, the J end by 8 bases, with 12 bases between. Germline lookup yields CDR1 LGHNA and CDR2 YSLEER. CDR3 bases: TGCGCCAGCAGCCAAATGGGCATACGCGGCTACACCTTC. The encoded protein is CASSQMGIRGYTF.

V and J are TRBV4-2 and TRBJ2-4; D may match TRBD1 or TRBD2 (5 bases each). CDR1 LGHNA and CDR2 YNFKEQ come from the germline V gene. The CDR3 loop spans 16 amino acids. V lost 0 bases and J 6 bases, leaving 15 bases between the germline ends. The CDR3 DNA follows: TGTGCCAGCAGCCAAGAGAGAGGGGCCCAGTCAAACATTCAGTACTTC. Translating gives CASSQERGAQSNIQYF.